This TCR beta chain was documented in a study of regulatory T cells in long-lasting Graves disease. Study observations and caveats: The study found persistent patients shared more public clonotypes (approximately 2,700) than new patients (nearly 1,000). With persistent disease, TRBV28, TRBJ1-2 and TRBJ2-5 were the favored segments. Researchers examined only peripheral blood and not thyroid tissue.

This clonotype was counted a few times. Its antigen is not identified. Germline V gene sequence: CDR1 MNHEY, CDR2 SVGEGT. This CDR3 has 14 residues. The sample's time point: newly diagnosed GD, antithyroid drugs for less than 3 months. Extracted PBMC RNA gave rise to the TCR library. Building the TCR beta libraries relied on iRepertoire HTBI primers, and CDR3 regions underwent Arm-PCR. TCRdb passed the multiplex PCR reads through MiXCR, listing each CDR3 protein once. The sample lists a few hundred thousand distinct CDR3 sequences, roughly 15% seen once, with 20% to 25% in the top ten. These data are also associated with another study on T cells in Graves' hyperthyroidism and ophthalmopathy. According to that study: Researchers ran a first-round RT-PCR on the TCR CDR3 using the HTBI primer set.

The material was peripheral blood mononuclear cells (PBMCs), obtained at new diagnosis, from a patient treated with antithyroid drugs. This clonotype was sampled from a woman younger than 35 with Graves disease. The chain carries TRBV6-2 or TRBV6-3 and TRBJ2-3; the match to TRBD2 covers 7 bases. Gene TRBJ2-7 matches the end of the DNA better, so the J call may be wrong. This CDR3 is CASRIVSGNYEQYF. The CDR3 DNA follows: TGTGCCAGCAGGATCGTCAGCGGGAACTACGAGCAGTACTTC.